One T cell receptor (beta chain) is described in this entry. In TCRdb, the 5' RACE reads were re-called with MiXCR into one record per CDR3 protein. The sample consists of about 41,000 distinct CDR3 sequences, 3.5% to 5.5% of them appearing once. The sample is drawn from a study of T cells of healthy individuals. Germline CDR1 LNHNV, CDR2 YYDKDF (reference sequence). The CDR3 is 18 amino acids. Trimming removed 0 bases from V and 0 bases from J, with 15 bases in between. The source of this sequence is a human donor in good health. V and J are TRBV15 and TRBJ1-3; no clear D gene. The CDR3 DNA sequence: TGTGCCACCAGCAGAGATAGGCGGAACTCCCTCTCTGGAAACACCATATATTTT. Amino acid sequence: CATSRDRRNSLSGNTIYF.